The clone carrying this TCR beta chain showed up just a few times. Its specificity is unknown. The CDR3 length is 16 residues. V was shortened by 6 bases and J by 3 bases, with 20 bases between the two germline ends. Germline V gene data show CDR1 as SGHRS and CDR2 as YFSETQ. This record comes from a study of response to subunit inactivated influenza vaccine. Findings and limits, study-wide: After each seasonal influenza vaccination, few new T cells are recruited, the authors suggested.

TCRdb passed the RT-PCR reads through MiXCR, listing each CDR3 protein once. Of 280,000 or so distinct CDR3 sequences detected, around a fifth appear once; the ten largest clones hold about 10%. The specimen was PBMCs from blood, collected approximately 20 months after vaccination. The rearrangement uses TRBV5-1 and TRBJ2-3, with D perhaps matching TRBD1 (6 bases). The source is a man in his fifties or sixties who received an inactivated influenza vaccine. The CDR3 bases are TGCGCCAGCACCCCCCAGATGGGGGCGGGTACAGATACGCAGTATTTT. This codes for CASTPQMGAGTDTQYF.